These 28 T cell receptor beta chains share one sample of origin, sequenced in a study of T cell responses to AZD1222 COVID-19 vaccine. The method was immunoSEQ multiplex PCR; TCRdb's version includes in-frame clones alone and lacks a portion of them. The sample lists about 110,000 clones, roughly 91% seen once, with approximately 8% in the top ten. The sample here was peripheral blood, taken 28 days after the second AZD1222 dose. These receptors were obtained from an adult who received the AZD1222 COVID-19 vaccine.

The chain couples TRBV3-1 (or the pseudogene TRBV3-2) to TRBJ2-7, with 11 bases aligning to TRBD2. The V gene end was trimmed by 0 bases and the J gene end by 10 bases; junction bases not matched to a gene: 5. CDR1 is LGHDT, CDR2 YNNKEL, per germline (reference sequence). There are 14 residues in the CDR3. CDR3 sequence: CASSQENSGGAQYF. CDR3 nucleotide sequence: TGTGCCAGCAGCCAAGAGAATAGCGGGGGGGCCCAGTACTTC.

The chain joins TRBV9 to TRBJ2-2, with D perhaps matching TRBD1 or TRBD2 (5 bases each). Germline V gene data show CDR1 as SGDLS and CDR2 as YYNGEE. V was clipped by 3 bases and J by 3 bases, with 15 bases between them. The CDR3 runs 16 residues. In DNA form, the CDR3 reads TGTGCCAGCAGCGGGGGACGTGGAAGAGACACCGGGGAGCTGTTTTTT. Its translation: CASSGGRGRDTGELFF.

This chain connects TRBV10-3 to TRBJ2-3, with 12 bases aligning to TRBD2. V lost 6 bases, J lost 0 bases, and 10 bases stayed unmatched. The CDR3 extends over 18 amino acids. CDR1 is ENHRY and CDR2 is SYGVKD in the germline V gene. The CDR3 nucleotides are TGTGCCATCAGAGCTGCTAGCGGGGGGGTAACTAGCACAGATACGCAGTATTTT. Translating gives CAIRAASGGVTSTDTQYF.

The gene calls are TRBV13 and TRBJ2-3; weak D call: TRBD2 (7 bases). The V gene's germline CDR1 is PRHDT and CDR2 FYEKMQ (reference sequence). With 4 bases removed from V and 4 bases from J, the gap between germline ends came to 9 bases. This CDR3 region has 13 residues. The CDR3 sequence: CASSWGGPDTQYF. CDR3 coding DNA: TGTGCCAGCAGCTGGGGGGGCCCAGATACGCAGTATTTT.

The V and J genes are TRBV27 and TRBJ1-3; D is uncertain. The CDR3 sequence is 14 residues long. Germline V gene lookup returns CDR1 MNHEY and CDR2 SMNVEV (reference sequence). V lost 6 bases and J 2 bases, leaving 11 bases between the germline ends. The CDR3 sequence is CASSLAGTGNTIYF. The CDR3 DNA reads as TGTGCCAGCAGCCTCGCAGGTACTGGAAACACCATATATTTT.

This chain joins TRBV5-8 and TRBJ1-2; the D gene is possibly TRBD1 (5 bases). This CDR3 is built from 14 residues. V was clipped by 1 base and J by 6 bases, with 13 bases between them. Germline V lookup: CDR1 SGHTS, CDR2 YDEGEE. The DNA for the CDR3 is TGTGCCAGCAGCTTGCTCCTGGGGCGTCATGGCTACACCTTC. Protein sequence: CASSLLLGRHGYTF. The full variable domain, completed using reference TRBV5-8 and TRBJ1-2, is EAGVTQSPTHLIKTRGQQATLRCSPISGHTSVYWYQQALGLGLQFLLWYDEGEERNRGNFPPRFSGRQFPNYSSELNVNALELEDSALYLCASSLLLGRHGYTFGSGTRLTVV.

This clone was detected only once. V and J are TRBV2 and TRBJ1-5, with TRBD1 as a possible D gene (5 bases). The germline CDR1 and CDR2 sequences are SNHLY and FYNNEI. The CDR3 has 14 amino acids. Deletions cut 4 bases from V and 10 bases from J, with 17 bases between. The CDR3 reads CASSGVDRPTPQHF. CDR3 in DNA: TGTGCCAGCAGTGGCGTTGACAGACCCACACCCCAGCATTTT.

This rearrangement joins TRBV6-5 to TRBJ2-5; D remains ambiguous. The CDR3 sequence is 11 residues long. V lost 6 bases, J lost 2 bases, and 4 bases lay in between. Germline lookup yields CDR1 MNHEY and CDR2 SVGAGI. The CDR3 DNA sequence: TGTGCCAGCAGAGCTCAAGAGACCCAGTACTTC. Translation: CASRAQETQYF.

The chain joins TRBV9 to TRBJ2-2; D ambiguous. Germline V gene lookup returns CDR1 SGDLS and CDR2 YYNGEE. V lost 1 base and J 5 bases, leaving 12 bases between the germline ends. The CDR3 has 15 residues. The CDR3 DNA reads as TGTGCCAGCAGCGTAACCCCAAAGACAACCGGGGAGCTGTTTTTT. It yields the protein CASSVTPKTTGELFF.

This clone occurred once. J is TRBJ2-7 and V is TRBV4-3; D tentatively fits TRBD1 or TRBD2 (6 bases each). Trimming left V 4 bases short and J 2 bases short, with 18 bases between. The CDR3 consists of 16 residues. The germline V gene encodes CDR1 LGHNA and CDR2 YSLEER. CDR3 sequence reads: CASSLILRGEPYEQYF. The CDR3 region has the DNA TGCGCCAGCAGCCTCATCCTGAGGGGGGAGCCCTACGAGCAGTACTTC.

The V gene is TRBV13, the J gene TRBJ1-1; D might be TRBD1 (5 bases). The germline V gene encodes CDR1 PRHDT and CDR2 FYEKMQ (reference sequence). Trimming removed 1 base at V and 8 bases at J, with 11 bases between. The CDR3 is 13 residues long. CDR3 residues: CASSLDSGTEAFF. In DNA form, the CDR3 reads TGTGCCAGCAGCTTAGATTCGGGGACCGAAGCTTTCTTT.

The gene calls are TRBV6-5 and TRBJ2-7; no firm D call. The CDR3 covers 13 residues. CDR1 and CDR2 from the germline V gene are MNHEY and SVGAGI. V lost 7 bases and J lost 1, with 11 bases in between. In DNA form, the CDR3 reads TGTGCCAGCACTAACCAAGGGTCCTACGAGCAGTACTTC. Translation gives CASTNQGSYEQYF.

The chain uses TRBV4-3 and TRBJ1-5; the D gene is possibly TRBD1 (5 bases). This CDR3 spans 15 amino acids. CDR1 and CDR2 from the germline V gene are LGHNA and YSLEER. V gave up 0 bases and J gave up 6 bases, with 12 bases separating them. CDR3 loop: CASSQERTSGQPQHF. The CDR3 DNA follows: TGCGCCAGCAGCCAAGAAAGGACATCAGGTCAGCCCCAGCATTTT.

The chain couples TRBV7-9 to TRBJ2-3; TRBD2 matches at 8 bases. The germline V gene encodes CDR1 SEHNR and CDR2 FQNEAQ (reference sequence). V lost 3 bases and J lost 1; bases outside the gene matches: 6. This CDR3 region has 16 residues. The DNA for the CDR3 is TGTGCCAGCAGCTTCCCCGCGACTAGCGGCACAGATACGCAGTATTTT. It specifies CASSFPATSGTDTQYF.

The V gene is TRBV2, the J gene TRBJ2-3; no clear D. The V and J ends lost 7 bases and 2 bases respectively, with 10 bases between them. The length of the CDR3 is 13 residues. In germline, CDR1 is SNHLY, CDR2 FYNNEI. CDR3 in DNA: TGTGCCAGCACCCCGACAACCACAGATACGCAGTATTTT. Protein product: CASTPTTTDTQYF.

This chain links TRBV19 with TRBJ2-2; D is undetermined. Looked up from germline, CDR1 is LNHDA and CDR2 is SQIVND (reference sequence). There are 14 residues in the CDR3. V shed 7 bases and J shed 3 bases, with 12 bases lying between them. The CDR3 protein is CASNSVGHTGELFF. CDR3 nucleotides: TGTGCCAGTAATTCGGTCGGTCACACCGGGGAGCTGTTTTTT.

V is TRBV5-1 and J is TRBJ2-1, with D unclear. The CDR3 is 14 residues long. The V end lost 2 bases, the J end lost 6 bases, and 12 bases lay between the germline ends. Germline CDR1 and CDR2: SGHRS and YFSETQ. CDR3 in DNA: TGCGCCAGCAGCTTAAGGTGGGATAGCAATGAGCAGTTCTTC. It codes for CASSLRWDSNEQFF.

The chain employs TRBV19 and TRBJ2-5; D is possibly TRBD1 (6 bases). This CDR3 contains 17 residues. The V and J ends lost 6 bases and 0 bases respectively, with 20 bases between them. The germline CDR1 and CDR2 sequences are LNHDA and SQIVND (reference sequence). DNA of the CDR3: TGTGCCAGTAGAGCGGACAGCCGATCTAAGTACCAAGAGACCCAGTACTTC. Translated: CASRADSRSKYQETQYF.

This clone is a singleton in its sample. The CDR3 loop is CASSFEKSGIVTEAFF. The CDR3 DNA sequence: TGTGCCAGCAGTTTCGAGAAGTCAGGGATTGTTACTGAAGCTTTCTTT. The chain joins TRBV27 to TRBJ1-1, with a possible D match to TRBD1 (5 bases). CDR3 length equals 16 residues. Trimming cost V 3 bases and J 5 bases, with 19 bases left between them. CDR1 is MNHEY and CDR2 is SMNVEV in the germline V gene (reference sequence).

This chain joins TRBV5-1 and TRBJ1-6, with D perhaps matching TRBD1 (5 bases). Germline CDR1 reads SGHRS; CDR2 reads YFSETQ. This CDR3 spans 16 amino acids. Trimming stripped 4 bases from V and 7 bases from J, with 18 bases between. CDR3 sequence: CASSPVLPRGNSPLHF. For the CDR3, the DNA is TGCGCCAGCAGCCCTGTACTTCCCCGGGGGAATTCACCCCTCCACTTT.

The rearrangement joins TRBV5-1 to TRBJ1-6, with D possibly being TRBD1 (6 bases). Deletions cut 3 bases from V and 6 bases from J, with 13 bases between. The CDR3 extends over 15 amino acids. CDR1 is SGHRS and CDR2 is YFSETQ in the germline V gene. CDR3 nucleotides: TGCGCCAGCAGCTCAACCGGGACACCTAATTCACCCCTCCACTTT. This gives the protein CASSSTGTPNSPLHF.

This clone appeared a single time. The chain has TRBV30 and TRBJ1-2; 10 bases line up with TRBD1. CDR1 and CDR2 (germline): GTSNPN, SVGIG (reference sequence). The J segment lost 6 bases and the V segment lost 5 bases, leaving 6 bases of the junction unmatched. CDR3 length: 13 residues. Written as DNA, the CDR3 is TGTGCCTGGGGACAGGGGGGAGGGAATGGCTACACCTTC. This gives the protein CAWGQGGGNGYTF.

This clone has a single count. In DNA, the CDR3 is TGCGCCAGCAGCTTTTTAGTCAGCTCCTACAATGAGCAGTTCTTC. This encodes CASSFLVSSYNEQFF. The J gene is TRBJ2-1, the V gene TRBV5-1; no reliable D call. The CDR3 totals 15 residues. Trimming stripped 2 bases from V and 0 bases from J, with 9 bases between. Germline V gene data show CDR1 as SGHRS and CDR2 as YFSETQ.

The chain uses TRBV4-3 and TRBJ1-2; D not certain. Germline loops: CDR1 LGHNA, CDR2 YSLEER. The CDR3 spans 14 residues. V dropped 0 bases and J dropped 2 bases, with 7 bases sitting between them. The chain's CDR3 is CASSQDPGNYGYTF. The CDR3 DNA is TGCGCCAGCAGCCAAGACCCAGGAAACTATGGCTACACCTTC.

This chain joins TRBV6-4 and TRBJ2-2, with TRBD2 as a possible D gene (5 bases). The CDR3 runs to 14 residues. Germline V gene sequence: CDR1 MRHNA, CDR2 SNTAGT. Trimming removed 0 bases at V and 4 bases at J, with 6 bases between. The DNA of the CDR3 is TGTGCCAGCAGTGACTCCGGGGTCACCGGGGAGCTGTTTTTT. Translation: CASSDSGVTGELFF.

The chain uses TRBV4-1 and TRBJ1-1; possibly TRBD1 for D (5 bases). The length of the CDR3 is 15 residues. In germline, CDR1 is MGHRA, CDR2 YSYEKL. Trimming pared 1 base from V and 0 bases from J, leaving 9 bases between. This chain's CDR3 is CASSQGQTMNTEAFF. DNA for the CDR3: TGCGCCAGCAGCCAAGGACAGACCATGAACACTGAAGCTTTCTTT.

This rearrangement joins TRBV7-6 to TRBJ1-5; D is unclear. Per the germline V gene, CDR1 is SGHVS and CDR2 is FNYEAQ. This CDR3 contains 13 residues. V dropped 2 bases and J dropped 4 bases, with 6 bases sitting between them. The DNA of the CDR3 is TGTGCCAGCAGCTTAAAAGTAAATCAGCCCCAGCATTTT. The encoded protein is CASSLKVNQPQHF.

CDR3 coding DNA: TGTGCCAGCAGCCCCCGACAGAACACCGGGGAGCTGTTTTTT. It is translated as CASSPRQNTGELFF. The rearrangement uses TRBV7-2 and TRBJ2-2; no clear D. The CDR3 loop spans 14 amino acids. V was clipped by 5 bases and J by 1 base, with 8 bases between them. Germline V gives CDR1 SGHTA, CDR2 FQGNSA.